Shown below are 10 T cell receptor beta chains from a single sample sequenced in a study of T cell responses to AZD1222 COVID-19 vaccine. Sequencing used immunoSEQ multiplex PCR; TCRdb keeps in-frame clones, though not all of them. The sample has 150,000 to 200,000 clones; about 94% are singletons. The sequenced sample was peripheral blood, obtained on day 0 of AZD1222 vaccination. The receptors come from an adult in good health.

This clone was found once. V is TRBV7-2 and J is TRBJ2-2; no clear D. The CDR3 has 15 amino acids. Per germline, CDR1 SGHTA and CDR2 FQGNSA. Trimming shortened V by 1 base and J by 3 bases, and 9 bases separated the two germline ends. CDR3 loop: CASSLEISYTGELFF. Written as DNA, the CDR3 is TGTGCCAGCAGCTTAGAGATAAGTTACACCGGGGAGCTGTTTTTT.

The V and J genes are TRBV5-6 and TRBJ1-5; D is unresolved. Looked up from germline, CDR1 is SGHDT and CDR2 is YYEEEE. This CDR3 has 15 amino acids. Trimming left V 0 bases short and J 3 bases short, with 10 bases between. This chain's CDR3 is CASSLGAVDNQPQHF. The CDR3 nucleotides are TGTGCCAGCAGCTTGGGGGCAGTAGACAATCAGCCCCAGCATTTT.

The chain links TRBV7-2 to TRBJ1-1; tentatively, D is TRBD1 (5 bases). Trimming pared 5 bases from V and 8 bases from J, leaving 15 bases between. The germline V gene has CDR1 SGHTA and CDR2 FQGNSA. This CDR3 contains 13 residues. The CDR3 sequence is CASSPLTVMEAFF. As DNA, the CDR3 is TGTGCCAGCAGCCCGTTGACAGTGATGGAAGCTTTCTTT.

This chain links TRBV27 with TRBJ1-6; TRBD1 might be the D (5 bases). Trimming pared 4 bases from V and 5 bases from J, leaving 9 bases between. The germline V gene has CDR1 MNHEY and CDR2 SMNVEV (reference sequence). The CDR3 runs to 14 residues. Written as DNA, the CDR3 is TGTGCCAGCAGTTCCGGGACGGATAATTCACCCCTCCACTTT. Translation gives CASSSGTDNSPLHF.

This clone was detected a few times. The chain couples TRBV7-5 to TRBJ1-5. TRBV7-5 has pseudogene status. This CDR3 contains 16 residues. CDR3: CARSLPARKGNQPQHF. CDR3 nucleotides: TGTGCCAGAAGCCTACCCGCCCGGAAAGGCAATCAGCCCCAGCATTTT.

This clone has just one count. The gene calls are TRBV7-8 and TRBJ1-5; TRBD1 might be the D (5 bases). Germline V CDR1 and CDR2: SGHVS, FQNEAQ. The CDR3 runs to 13 residues. V lost 4 bases and J 4 bases, leaving 8 bases between the germline ends. CDR3 nucleotide sequence: TGTGCCAGCAGCTCGGGGGTGAATCAGCCCCAGCATTTT. Translated, it gives CASSSGVNQPQHF.

This clone turned up a few times. V is TRBV27 and J is TRBJ1-1; no clear D. Trimming cost V 7 bases and J 1 base, with 4 bases left between them. CDR1 MNHEY and CDR2 SMNVEV come from the germline V gene (reference sequence). The CDR3 is made up of 11 amino acids. CDR3 sequence: CASMRNTEAFF. In nucleotides, the CDR3 is TGTGCCAGCATGAGGAACACTGAAGCTTTCTTT.

This chain links TRBV5-1 with TRBJ2-1; perhaps TRBD2 as D (5 bases). This CDR3 is built from 16 residues. From germline, CDR1 is SGHRS and CDR2 YFSETQ. The V end lost 4 bases, the J end lost 2 bases, and 16 bases lay between the germline ends. CDR3 in DNA: TGCGCCAGCAGCCTGCGAAGGGAGAAGGCCTACAATGAGCAGTTCTTC. Encoded protein: CASSLRREKAYNEQFF.

The chain joins TRBV28 to TRBJ1-5, with a tentative D call TRBD1 (6 bases). CDR1 is MDHEN, CDR2 SYDVKM, per germline. The germline V and J ends were trimmed by 1 base and 2 bases, with 15 bases remaining between them. This CDR3 has 17 amino acids. The CDR3 nucleotides read TGTGCCAGCAGTTTATTTGGGGTACAGGGAGGCAATCAGCCCCAGCATTTT. Translated: CASSLFGVQGGNQPQHF.

CDR3 DNA: TGTGCCAGCAGCTTAACGTTCGGAACAAGGTATGAGCAGTTCTTC. It codes for CASSLTFGTRYEQFF. V usage is TRBV7-3 and J usage is TRBJ2-1; D not resolved. Germline-derived CDR1 and CDR2 are SGHTA and FQGTGA. The CDR3 consists of 15 residues. V lost 0 bases to trimming and J lost 8 bases, with 14 bases between them.